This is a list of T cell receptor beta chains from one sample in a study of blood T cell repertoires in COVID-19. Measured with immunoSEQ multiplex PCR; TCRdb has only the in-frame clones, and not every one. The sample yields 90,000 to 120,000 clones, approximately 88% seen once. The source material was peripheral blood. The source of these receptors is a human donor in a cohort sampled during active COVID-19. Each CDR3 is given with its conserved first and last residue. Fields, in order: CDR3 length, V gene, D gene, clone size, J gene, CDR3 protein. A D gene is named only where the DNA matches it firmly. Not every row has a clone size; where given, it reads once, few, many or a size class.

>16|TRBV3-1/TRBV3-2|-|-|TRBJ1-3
CASSPGGGQVGNTIYF
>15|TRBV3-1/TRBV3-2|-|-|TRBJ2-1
CASSLRQDSYNEQFF
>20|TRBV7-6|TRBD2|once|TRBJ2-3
CASSNPSTSGRSGDTDTQYF
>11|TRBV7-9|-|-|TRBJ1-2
CASSSPYGYTF
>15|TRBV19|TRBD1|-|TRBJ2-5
CASSKGTGAAETQYF
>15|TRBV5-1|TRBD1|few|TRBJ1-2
CASSRTGDVFYGYTF
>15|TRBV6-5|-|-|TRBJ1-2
CASKTTGFLGYGYTF
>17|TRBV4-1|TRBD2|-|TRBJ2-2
CASSRQTSGSAHGELFF
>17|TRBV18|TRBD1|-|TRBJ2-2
CASSPRDRGANTGELFF
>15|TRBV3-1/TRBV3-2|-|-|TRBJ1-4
CASSQSPGSNEKLFF
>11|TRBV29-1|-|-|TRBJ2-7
CSVEQGAEQYF
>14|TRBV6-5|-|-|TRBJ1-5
CASTTSYSNQPQHF
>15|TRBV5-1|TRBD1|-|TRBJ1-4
CASSPDRKTNEKLFF
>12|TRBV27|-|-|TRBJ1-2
CASSPRGVGYTF
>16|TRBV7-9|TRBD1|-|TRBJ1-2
CASSLGGQGEGYGYTF
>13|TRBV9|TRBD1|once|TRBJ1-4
CASNRQGSEKLFF
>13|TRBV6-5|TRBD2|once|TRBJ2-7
CASRLAGAYEQYF
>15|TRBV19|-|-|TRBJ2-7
CASSPSGSDFYEQYF